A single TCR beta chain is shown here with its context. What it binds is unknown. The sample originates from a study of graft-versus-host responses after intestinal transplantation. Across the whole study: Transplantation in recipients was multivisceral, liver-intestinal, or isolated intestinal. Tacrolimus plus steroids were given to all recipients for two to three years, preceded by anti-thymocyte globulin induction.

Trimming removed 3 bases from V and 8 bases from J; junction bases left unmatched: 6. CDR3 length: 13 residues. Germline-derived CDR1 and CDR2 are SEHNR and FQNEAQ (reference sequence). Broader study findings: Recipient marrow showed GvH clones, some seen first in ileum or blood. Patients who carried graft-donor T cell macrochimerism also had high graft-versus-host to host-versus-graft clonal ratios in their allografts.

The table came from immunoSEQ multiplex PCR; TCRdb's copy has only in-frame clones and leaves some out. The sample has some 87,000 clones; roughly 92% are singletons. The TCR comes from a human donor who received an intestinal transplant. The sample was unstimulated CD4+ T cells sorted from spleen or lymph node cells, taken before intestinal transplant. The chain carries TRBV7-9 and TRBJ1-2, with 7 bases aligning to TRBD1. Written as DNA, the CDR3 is TGTGCCAGCAGCTTTGATAGACAGGGAGGCTACACCTTC. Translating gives CASSFDRQGGYTF.